This TCR beta chain derives from a study of CD8 T cells in ankylosing spondylitis. Library preparation for TCR beta used quantitative 5'-RACE with molecular barcodes. TCRdb reanalysed the 5' RACE reads using MiXCR and keeps one entry per CDR3 protein. Of hundreds of thousands of distinct CDR3 sequences in the sample, about 11% were seen once. This clonotype came up a few times. Its specificity is not known. General study results and limits: Clones linked to the disease showed a CD8+ phenotype. They occurred at relatively low frequencies in peripheral blood. Reactive arthritis synovial fluid and blood previously showed some of these motif variants. Significantly higher representation of disease-linked clones was reported for matched ankylosing spondylitis synovial fluid. What seemed typical of ankylosing spondylitis blood was a TCR beta motif built from fewer than ten highly homologous variants.

This CDR3 comprises 14 residues. Germline V gene sequence: CDR1 SQVTM, CDR2 ANQGSEA. Trimming stripped 1 base from V and 4 bases from J, with 13 bases between. V gene TRBV29-1 combines with J gene TRBJ1-1, with D hard to call. Sequencing input: blood, either unsorted or a sorted T cell fraction (not recorded which). The TCR comes from a male donor with ankylosing spondylitis. CDR3 DNA: TGCAGCGTTGAAGGGAGGCTCAGGACCACTGAAGCTTTCTTT. It encodes CSVEGRLRTTEAFF.